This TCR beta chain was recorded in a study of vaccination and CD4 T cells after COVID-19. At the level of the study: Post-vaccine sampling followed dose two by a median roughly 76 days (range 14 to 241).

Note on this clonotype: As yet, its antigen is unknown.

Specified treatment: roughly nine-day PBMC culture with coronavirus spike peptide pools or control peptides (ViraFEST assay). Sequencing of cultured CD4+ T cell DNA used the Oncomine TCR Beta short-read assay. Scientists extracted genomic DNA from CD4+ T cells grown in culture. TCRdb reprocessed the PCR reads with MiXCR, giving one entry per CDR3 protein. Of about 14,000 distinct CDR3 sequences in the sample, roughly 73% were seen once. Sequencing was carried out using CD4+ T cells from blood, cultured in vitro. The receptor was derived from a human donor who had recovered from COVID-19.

Written as DNA, the CDR3 is TGTGCCAGCGCTTGGAGTAGCGGGGACCGGGAGCTGTTTTTT. Translated: CASAWSSGDRELFF. This chain uses TRBV7-2 with TRBJ2-2; 8 bases align to TRBD2. This CDR3 region has 14 residues. The germline V gene has CDR1 SGHTA and CDR2 FQGNSA. With 8 bases clipped from V and 9 bases from J, the junction kept 11 bases outside the gene matches.